This T cell receptor (beta chain) is drawn from a study of T cell responses to AZD1222 COVID-19 vaccine. Turning to this clone: Its antigen is currently unknown.

Pooling was applied to second doses at about 4 or about 12 weeks. Trimming stripped 5 bases from V and 1 base from J, with 7 bases between. Germline V gene lookup returns CDR1 MDHEN and CDR2 SYDVKM. This CDR3 contains 13 residues. Points from the study as a whole: Spike-specific TCR breadth and depth grew following two AZD1222 doses. Spike-wide coverage was observed for vaccine-associated CD4 TCRs, with dominant responses at 160-218 and 743-854. Most donors were white British, females outnumbered males, and clonal diversity was possibly underestimated.

Clones were sequenced by immunoSEQ multiplex PCR, and TCRdb holds only the in-frame ones, with some missing. The data show some 200,000 clones, 85% to 95% seen once. Source: peripheral blood, taken 28 days after the second AZD1222 dose. This receptor was identified in an adult who received the AZD1222 COVID-19 vaccine. This chain uses TRBV28 with TRBJ2-3, with D tentatively TRBD2 (5 bases). The CDR3 here is CASSGRGTDTQYF. DNA for the CDR3: TGTGCCAGCAGTGGGCGGGGCACAGATACGCAGTATTTT. The entire variable domain, with the rest obtained from reference TRBV28 and TRBJ2-3, is as follows: DVKVTQSSRYLVKRTGEKVFLECVQDMDHENMFWYRQDPGLGLRLIYFSYDVKMKEKGDIPEGYSVSREKKERFSLILESASTNQTSMYLCASSGRGTDTQYFGPGTRLTVL.